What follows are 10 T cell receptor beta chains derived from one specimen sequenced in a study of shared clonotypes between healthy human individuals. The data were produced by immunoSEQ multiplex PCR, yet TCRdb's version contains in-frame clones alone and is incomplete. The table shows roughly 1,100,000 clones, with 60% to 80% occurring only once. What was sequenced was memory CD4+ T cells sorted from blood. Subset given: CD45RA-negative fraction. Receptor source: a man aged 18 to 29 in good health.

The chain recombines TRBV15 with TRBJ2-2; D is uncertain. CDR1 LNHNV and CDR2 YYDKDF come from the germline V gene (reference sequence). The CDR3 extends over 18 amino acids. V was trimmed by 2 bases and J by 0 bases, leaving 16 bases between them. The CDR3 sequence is CATSRTLNPIANTGELFF. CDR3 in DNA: TGTGCCACCAGCAGAACGCTAAACCCTATCGCGAACACCGGGGAGCTGTTTTTT.

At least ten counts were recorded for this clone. The CDR3: CASSRIAGVGEQYF. The CDR3 bases are TGTGCCAGCAGTCGGATAGCGGGAGTGGGTGAGCAGTACTTC. The chain carries TRBV6-5 and TRBJ2-7; 9 bases map to TRBD2. The CDR3 length is 14 residues. Germline V CDR1 and CDR2: MNHEY, SVGAGI. Trimming at V came to 5 bases and at J to 7 bases, leaving 9 bases not matched to a gene.

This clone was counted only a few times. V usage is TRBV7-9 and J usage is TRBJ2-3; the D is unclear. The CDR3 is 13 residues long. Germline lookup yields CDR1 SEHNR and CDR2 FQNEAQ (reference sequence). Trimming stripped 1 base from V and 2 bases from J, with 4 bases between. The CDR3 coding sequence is TGTGCCAGCAGCTTAGGCGACACAGATACGCAGTATTTT. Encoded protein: CASSLGDTDTQYF.

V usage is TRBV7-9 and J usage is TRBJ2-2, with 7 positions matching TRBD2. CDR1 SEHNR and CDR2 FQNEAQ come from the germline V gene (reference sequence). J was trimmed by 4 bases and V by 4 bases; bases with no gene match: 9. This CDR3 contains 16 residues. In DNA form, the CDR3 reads TGTGCCAGCAGCTCCGGGGGGACGACGGGCACCGGGGAGCTGTTTTTT. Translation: CASSSGGTTGTGELFF.

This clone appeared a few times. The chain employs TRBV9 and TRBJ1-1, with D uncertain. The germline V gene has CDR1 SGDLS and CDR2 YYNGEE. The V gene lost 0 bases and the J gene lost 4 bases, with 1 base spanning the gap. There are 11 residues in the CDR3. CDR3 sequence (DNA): TGTGCCAGCAGCGTAGTCACTGAAGCTTTCTTT. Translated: CASSVVTEAFF.

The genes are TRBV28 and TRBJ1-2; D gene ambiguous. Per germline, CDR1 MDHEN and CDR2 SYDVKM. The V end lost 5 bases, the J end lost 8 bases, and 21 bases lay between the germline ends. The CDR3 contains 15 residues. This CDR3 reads CASSLRRPSGEGYTF. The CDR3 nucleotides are TGTGCCAGCAGTCTGCGGCGCCCCTCTGGGGAAGGCTACACCTTC.

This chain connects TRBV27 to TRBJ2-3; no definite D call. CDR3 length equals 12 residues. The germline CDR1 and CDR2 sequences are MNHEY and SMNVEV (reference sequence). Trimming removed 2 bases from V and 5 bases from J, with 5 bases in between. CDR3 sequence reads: CASSLEGDTQYF. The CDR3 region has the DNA TGTGCCAGCAGTTTAGAAGGAGATACGCAGTATTTT.

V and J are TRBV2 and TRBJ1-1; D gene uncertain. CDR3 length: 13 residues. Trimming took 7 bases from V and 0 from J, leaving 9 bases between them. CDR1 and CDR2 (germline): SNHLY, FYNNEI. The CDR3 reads CASMVEMNTEAFF. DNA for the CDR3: TGTGCCAGCATGGTGGAGATGAACACTGAAGCTTTCTTT.

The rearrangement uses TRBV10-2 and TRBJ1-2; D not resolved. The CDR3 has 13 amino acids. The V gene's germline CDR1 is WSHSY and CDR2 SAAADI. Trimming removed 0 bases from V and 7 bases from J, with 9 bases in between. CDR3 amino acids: CASSESPTGGYTF. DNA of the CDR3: TGCGCCAGCAGTGAGTCTCCGACGGGTGGCTACACCTTC.

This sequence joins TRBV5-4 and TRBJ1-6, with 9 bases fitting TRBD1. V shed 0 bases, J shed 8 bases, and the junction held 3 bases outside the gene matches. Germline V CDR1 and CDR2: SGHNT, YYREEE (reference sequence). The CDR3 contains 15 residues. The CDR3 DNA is TGTGCCAGCAGCTTGGGGGGACAGGGATATTCACCCCTCCACTTT. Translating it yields CASSLGGQGYSPLHF.